This T cell receptor beta chain was identified during a study of T cells after yellow fever vaccination. Findings and limits, study-wide: FACS-sorted repertoires could harbor abundant contaminating bulk-population clonotypes.

Notes on this clonotype: The antigen remains unidentified.

This CDR3 is built from 14 residues. The germline V and J ends were trimmed by 11 bases and 5 bases, with 21 bases remaining between them. The V gene's germline CDR1 is SGHTA and CDR2 FQGNSA. Conversion of TCR transcripts into cDNA relied on 5'RACE template switching, which added a universal primer site and UMIs. TCRdb ran MiXCR on the 5' RACE reads and lists one entry per CDR3 protein. The repertoire holds 200,000 to 300,000 distinct CDR3 sequences, with under 15% as singletons. Sample: CD4+ T cells sorted from PBMCs, taken 45 days after the yellow fever booster vaccination. The chain recombines TRBV7-2 with TRBJ2-5; perhaps TRBD2 as D (7 bases). This receptor was obtained from a man aged 30-40 years who received the YFV17D yellow fever vaccine. CDR3 sequence reads: CASARGPREETQYF. The CDR3 DNA sequence: TGTGCCTCCGCCCGGGGGCCGCGGGAGGAGACCCAGTACTTC.